This is a list of T cell receptor beta chains from one sample in a study of blood T cell repertoires in COVID-19. The data were produced by immunoSEQ multiplex PCR, yet TCRdb's version contains in-frame clones alone and is incomplete. The top ten hold approximately 9.2% of the sample, which has some 70,000 clones, around 85% seen once. The sequenced sample consisted of peripheral blood. The receptor set was obtained from a woman aged 45-60 years with acute or convalescent COVID-19. Each CDR3 is given with its conserved first and last residue. A D gene is named only where the DNA matches it firmly. Clone size appears in some rows only: once, few, many, or a class for an expanded clone.

>TRBD1|TRBV5-1|18|TRBJ2-1|-
CASRGLQGAPSSYNEQFF
TGCGCCAGCAGAGGACTACAGGGGGCTCCGAGCTCCTACAATGAGCAGTTCTTC
>TRBD2|TRBV12-5|16|TRBJ2-3|-
CASRGGAGGSTDTQYF
TGTGCTAGTCGAGGGGGAGCGGGGGGATCGACAGATACGCAGTATTTT
>TRBD2|TRBV29-1|15|TRBJ2-7|-
CSVEEASGSLYEQYF
TGCAGCGTTGAAGAGGCTAGCGGGAGTCTCTACGAGCAGTACTTC
>-|TRBV19|15|TRBJ1-4|-
CASSIDGRRGEKLFF
TGTGCCAGTAGTATTGACGGGAGAAGAGGTGAAAAACTGTTTTTT
>TRBD1|TRBV27|15|TRBJ1-5|-
CASRPSTGADQPQHF
TGTGCCAGCAGACCCTCGACAGGGGCCGATCAGCCCCAGCATTTT
>-|TRBV9|15|TRBJ2-2|-
CASSVSVGGTGELFF
TGTGCCAGCAGCGTTTCGGTCGGCGGGACCGGGGAGCTGTTTTTT
>-|TRBV27|12|TRBJ1-2|-
CAVIKGEGEVTF
TGTGCCGTGATTAAGGGGGAGGGTGAGGTAACCTTC
>TRBD1|TRBV27|15|TRBJ2-7|-
CASSLGTAHAYEQYF
TGTGCCAGCAGTTTAGGGACAGCCCATGCCTACGAGCAGTACTTC
>TRBD2|TRBV7-2|15|TRBJ2-7|-
CASSTSVAGGNEQYF
TGTGCCAGCAGCACCAGCGTGGCGGGAGGTAACGAGCAGTACTTC
>TRBD1|TRBV7-6|18|TRBJ2-2|once
CASSLLASGQGDTGELFF
TGTGCCAGCAGCTTACTAGCGTCAGGACAGGGAGACACCGGGGAGCTGTTTTTT
>-|TRBV7-3|17|TRBJ2-5|-
CASSLLGQRIRQQTQYF
TGTGCCAGCAGCTTGTTGGGTCAAAGGATACGACAACAGACCCAGTACTTC
>-|TRBV5-1|13|TRBJ2-2|-
CASKLDVTGELFF
TGCGCCAGTAAGCTTGATGTCACCGGGGAGCTGTTTTTT
>TRBD2|TRBV2|14|TRBJ2-3|-
CASSTTAGGDTQYF
TGTGCCAGCAGTACCACAGCGGGAGGAGATACGCAGTATTTT
>-|TRBV15|15|TRBJ1-2|-
CATSSKKYNVQGYTF
TGTGCCACCAGCAGTAAGAAATACAACGTGCAGGGCTACACCTTC
>-|TRBV4-2|13|TRBJ2-3|-
CASSQRAGDTQYF
TGTGCCAGCAGCCAGAGAGCGGGAGATACGCAGTATTTT
>-|TRBV20-1|11|TRBJ2-7|-
CSTSDSYEQYF
-
>TRBD1|TRBV19|19|TRBJ2-1|-
CASSIQDRAPLALRNEQFF
TGTGCCAGTAGTATACAGGACAGGGCCCCACTTGCCCTCAGAAATGAGCAGTTCTTC
>TRBD2|TRBV28|16|TRBJ2-1|-
CASSSPGTKPHNEQFF
TGTGCCAGCAGTTCCCCAGGGACTAAGCCACACAATGAGCAGTTCTTC
>TRBD2|TRBV5-1|18|TRBJ2-2|-
CASSRTSGRVIGTGELFF
TGCGCCAGCAGCCGGACTAGCGGGAGGGTGATTGGCACCGGGGAGCTGTTTTTT
>TRBD1|TRBV28|17|TRBJ2-3|-
CASSLIVAGQGVDTQYF
TGTGCCAGCAGTTTAATAGTAGCGGGACAGGGGGTAGATACGCAGTATTTT
>TRBD1|TRBV7-2|15|TRBJ1-2|-
CASSIRQGSNYGYTF
TGTGCCAGCAGCATAAGACAGGGCTCTAACTATGGCTACACCTTC
>TRBD2|TRBV11-2|16|TRBJ2-7|-
CASSLGVTSGVGGQYF
TGTGCCAGCAGCTTAGGAGTTACTAGCGGGGTCGGGGGGCAGTACTTC
>-|TRBV19|12|TRBJ1-2|-
CASSGRVDGYTF
TGTGCCAGTAGTGGGCGAGTGGATGGCTACACCTTC
>TRBD1|TRBV10-3|16|TRBJ1-2|-
CAISESWTGGSEGYTF
TGTGCCATCAGTGAGTCCTGGACAGGGGGTTCGGAGGGCTACACCTTC
>-|TRBV11-2|14|TRBJ1-2|-
CASSLGEQNYGYTF
TGTGCCAGCAGCTTAGGAGAACAGAACTATGGCTACACCTTC
>-|TRBV6-2/TRBV6-3|15|TRBJ2-1|-
CASSPRSGPYNEQFF
TGTGCCAGCAGCCCTCGTAGCGGTCCCTACAATGAGCAGTTCTTC
>-|TRBV15|14|TRBJ1-5|-
CATSSGGSGQPQHF
TGTGCCACCAGCAGCGGGGGGTCGGGTCAGCCCCAGCATTTT
>-|TRBV5-1|16|TRBJ1-3|-
CASSMGYAGVGNTIYF
TGCGCCAGCAGCATGGGTTACGCAGGGGTAGGAAACACCATATATTTT
>TRBD2|TRBV10-3|16|TRBJ2-3|-
CAISLSGAGVTDTQYF
TGTGCCATCAGTTTGAGCGGGGCGGGAGTCACAGATACGCAGTATTTT
>TRBD1|TRBV5-5|15|TRBJ2-7|-
CASTRGTGITYEQYF
TGTGCCAGCACCCGCGGGACAGGGATCACCTACGAGCAGTACTTC
>TRBD1|TRBV3-1/TRBV3-2|12|TRBJ2-1|-
CASARGLYEQFF
TGTGCCAGTGCCAGGGGGCTGTATGAGCAGTTCTTC
>TRBD1|TRBV28|15|TRBJ2-7|-
CASSPTGTESYEQYF
TGTGCCAGCAGTCCTACCGGGACAGAGTCCTACGAGCAGTACTTC
>TRBD1|TRBV10-3|17|TRBJ2-5|-
CAISPEPGNRGKETQYF
TGTGCCATCAGCCCTGAACCGGGAAACAGGGGGAAAGAGACCCAGTACTTC
>TRBD1|TRBV10-3|14|TRBJ1-3|-
CAISAGGAGNTIYF
TGTGCCATCAGTGCAGGGGGCGCGGGAAACACCATATATTTT
>-|TRBV4-1|16|TRBJ2-1|-
CASSQAGGPSYNEQFF
TGCGCCAGCAGCCAAGCCGGGGGGCCATCTTACAATGAGCAGTTCTTC
>TRBD1|TRBV11-2|15|TRBJ1-4|-
CASSPTGGGYEKLFF
TGTGCCAGCAGCCCGACAGGGGGCGGGTATGAAAAACTGTTTTTT
>TRBD1|TRBV14|17|TRBJ2-3|few
CASSQTYRGFATDTQYF
TGTGCCAGCAGCCAAACCTACAGGGGTTTCGCTACAGATACGCAGTATTTT
>-|TRBV27|15|TRBJ1-2|-
CASAPRVGANYGYTF
TGTGCCAGCGCCCCCCGCGTGGGGGCCAACTATGGCTACACCTTC
>TRBD2|TRBV5-6|15|TRBJ2-1|few
CASSLLGLGPSEQFF
TGTGCCAGCAGCTTGTTGGGACTAGGCCCCAGTGAGCAGTTCTTC
>TRBD2|TRBV29-1|14|TRBJ2-5|-
CSGTQRGGWETQYF
TGCAGCGGAACTCAGCGGGGGGGCTGGGAGACCCAGTACTTC
>TRBD2|TRBV7-8|15|TRBJ2-2|-
CASSALASNTGELFF
TGTGCCAGCAGCGCACTAGCGTCGAACACCGGGGAGCTGTTTTTT
>TRBD2|TRBV10-3|14|TRBJ2-5|-
CAISEKLAEETQYF
TGTGCCATCAGTGAGAAGCTAGCGGAAGAGACCCAGTACTTC
>-|TRBV25-1|15|TRBJ2-2|-
CASSESEGFGGELFF
TGTGCCAGCAGTGAATCCGAGGGTTTCGGAGGGGAGCTGTTTTTT
>TRBD2|TRBV28|18|TRBJ2-2|few
CASSSPGTSGYRTGELFF
TGTGCCAGCAGTTCCCCCGGGACTAGCGGATACCGGACCGGGGAGCTGTTTTTT
>-|TRBV3-1/TRBV3-2|16|TRBJ1-3|-
CASSRSSQNSGNTIYF
TGTGCCAGCAGCCGGAGCAGCCAAAACTCTGGAAACACCATATATTTT